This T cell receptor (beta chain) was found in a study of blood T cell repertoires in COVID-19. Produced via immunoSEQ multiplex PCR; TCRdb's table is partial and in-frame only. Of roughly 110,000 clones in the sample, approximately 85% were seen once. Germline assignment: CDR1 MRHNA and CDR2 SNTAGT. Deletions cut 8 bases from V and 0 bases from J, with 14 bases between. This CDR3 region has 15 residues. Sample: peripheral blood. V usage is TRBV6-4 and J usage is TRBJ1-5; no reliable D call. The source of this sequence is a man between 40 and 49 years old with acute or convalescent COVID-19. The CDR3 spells CASPHVRYSNQPQHF. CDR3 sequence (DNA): TGTGCCAGCCCCCATGTGCGGTATAGCAATCAGCCCCAGCATTTT.